These 22 T cell receptor beta chains were all obtained from the same sample, sequenced in a study of T-cell reconstitution after alpha-beta-depleted transplantation in children. TCRbeta library construction was performed incorporating unique molecular identifiers. Using its own MiXCR run on the PCR reads, TCRdb lists one record per CDR3 protein. The sample consists of 230,000 or so distinct CDR3 sequences, 12% of them appearing once. Here the sequenced sample was PBMCs from the stem cell graft donor, taken from the stem cell graft. The receptors derive from a human donor who donated a stem cell graft to a child with acute lymphoblastic leukemia.

This clonotype was recorded many times. The chain links TRBV7-2 to TRBJ1-1; D remains unclear. The CDR3 is 15 amino acids. V lost 2 bases and J 1 base, leaving 11 bases between the germline ends. The germline V gene has CDR1 SGHTA and CDR2 FQGNSA. In nucleotides, the CDR3 is TGTGCCAGCAGCTTAAGAATGGTGGGGAACACTGAAGCTTTCTTT. Translated: CASSLRMVGNTEAFF.

This clonotype was recorded many times. The gene calls are TRBV12-3 or TRBV12-4 and TRBJ1-5; D unresolved. This CDR3 has 15 amino acids. Trimming pared 6 bases from V and 0 bases from J, leaving 12 bases between. CDR3 coding DNA: TGTGCCAGCAGAACGGACGGAAATAGCAATCAGCCCCAGCATTTT. Amino acids: CASRTDGNSNQPQHF.

Note on this clonotype: A read error is possible here, since a much larger clone lies one base away. The chain links TRBV6-1 to TRBJ2-3; no firm D call. This CDR3 is 14 amino acids long. The germline V gene encodes CDR1 MNHNS and CDR2 SASEGT. The CDR3 DNA is TGTGCCAGCAGTGAGGGCGTAGGCGCAGATGCGCAGTATTTT. Protein product: CASSEGVGADAQYF.

As for this clonotype: A much larger clonotype is one base distant, so this may be a read error. The chain uses TRBV6-2 or TRBV6-3 and TRBJ2-2; 7 bases are a match to TRBD1. In germline, CDR1 is MNHEY, CDR2 SVGEGT. Unmatched junction bases numbered 14, after V lost 4 bases and J lost 3 bases. The CDR3 consists of 18 residues. The DNA for the CDR3 is TGTGCCAGCAGTTGCTTCCTCTTTACGGGGACAGACACCGGGGAGCTGTTTTTT. It specifies CASSCFLFTGTDTGELFF.

The rearrangement uses TRBV11-1 and TRBJ2-7, with 7 bases matching TRBD1. Germline CDR1 SGHAT, CDR2 FQDESV (reference sequence). The length of the CDR3 is 15 residues. V was clipped by 4 bases and J by 5 bases; unmatched bases: 11. DNA for the CDR3: TGTGCCAGCAGCTCTACCCCGACAGGGTTGGACGAGCAGTACTTC. Residues: CASSSTPTGLDEQYF.

This clonotype has a count of ten or more. This chain connects TRBV12-3 or TRBV12-4 to TRBJ2-7, with a weak D call TRBD1 (5 bases). The CDR3 has 15 amino acids. The germline V and J ends were trimmed by 2 bases and 3 bases, with 14 bases remaining between them. DNA for the CDR3: TGTGCCAGCAGTTTAATGGCAGGGTTAATCTACGAGCAGTACTTC. Its protein is CASSLMAGLIYEQYF.

The chain is built from TRBV12-3 or TRBV12-4 and TRBJ1-5; a weak D match, TRBD1 (5 bases). V was trimmed by 1 base and J by 9 bases, leaving 10 bases between them. This CDR3 is 13 amino acids long. This chain's CDR3 is CASSLDIQGPQHF. CDR3 DNA sequence: TGTGCCAGCAGTTTAGACATTCAGGGGCCCCAGCATTTT.

Worth noting for this clonotype: A much bigger clone sits one base away, suggesting this may be a read error. This sequence joins TRBV29-1 and TRBJ2-7, with D perhaps TRBD2 (6 bases). The CDR3 length is 14 residues. Trimming took off 5 bases at V and 2 bases at J, with 16 bases between the two ends. Per the germline V gene, CDR1 is SQVTM and CDR2 is ANQGSEA. CDR3 DNA: TGCAGCGTTCATATACCGGGAGTTACCTACGAGCAGTACTTC. Its protein product is CSVHIPGVTYEQYF.

The genes are TRBV6-1 and TRBJ2-4, with a possible D match to TRBD1 (8 bases). CDR3 length equals 18 residues. Trimming stripped 6 bases from V and 3 bases from J, with 24 bases between. Germline V gene lookup returns CDR1 MNHNS and CDR2 SASEGT. The chain's CDR3 is CASSDRQGRVSGKNIQYF. CDR3 coding DNA: TGTGCCAGCAGCGATCGACAGGGGAGGGTATCGGGCAAAAACATTCAGTACTTC.

This clonotype was detected many times. The J gene is TRBJ2-7, the V gene TRBV6-5; D remains unclear. V lost 0 bases and J lost 2, with 2 bases in between. The CDR3 runs to 12 residues. Germline V gene lookup returns CDR1 MNHEY and CDR2 SVGAGI. The CDR3 loop is CASSYSTYEQYF. The DNA of the CDR3 is TGTGCCAGCAGTTACTCCACCTACGAGCAGTACTTC.

The chain is built from TRBV20-1 and TRBJ2-1; 12 nucleotides agree with TRBD2. CDR3 length equals 19 residues. Trimming removed 0 bases from V and 9 bases from J; junction bases left unmatched: 18. Germline loops: CDR1 DFQATT, CDR2 SNEGSKA (reference sequence). CDR3 in DNA: TGCAGTGCTAGAGATCCCGGACTAGCGGGGAAACGGATAGGGGTTGAGCAGTTCTTC. Its translation: CSARDPGLAGKRIGVEQFF.

This clonotype was observed at least ten times. The rearrangement joins TRBV7-2 to TRBJ1-2, with D perhaps matching TRBD1 (5 bases). CDR3 length: 15 amino acids. With 3 bases removed from V and 6 bases from J, the gap between germline ends came to 17 bases. CDR1 is SGHTA and CDR2 is FQGNSA in the germline V gene. The CDR3 DNA is TGTGCCAGCAGCTTCCGGGACCCCGGGGAGAATGGCTACACCTTC. This encodes CASSFRDPGENGYTF. The complete variable domain, with remaining parts taken from reference TRBV7-2 and TRBJ1-2, reads GAGVSQSPSNKVTEKGKDVELRCDPISGHTALYWYRQSLGQGLEFLIYFQGNSAPDKSGLPSDRFSAERTGGSVSTLTIQRTQQEDSAVYLCASSFRDPGENGYTFGSGTRLTVV.

The sample holds many counts of this clonotype. The gene calls are TRBV7-8 and TRBJ2-7, with D possibly being TRBD1 (6 bases). The germline gives CDR1 SGHVS, CDR2 FQNEAQ. Trimming removed 4 bases at V and 0 bases at J, with 10 bases between. This CDR3 has 14 amino acids. CDR3 residues: CASSYRESSYEQYF. CDR3 DNA: TGTGCCAGCAGCTACAGGGAAAGCTCCTACGAGCAGTACTTC.

To note about this clonotype: A clone one base away is much larger, so this may be a read error. The chain joins TRBV15 to TRBJ2-7; tentatively, D is TRBD1 (6 bases). Trimming removed 2 bases at V and 0 bases at J, with 17 bases between. Germline CDR1 reads LNHNV; CDR2 reads YYDKDF (reference sequence). CDR3 length: 17 residues. CDR3 amino acids: CATSRPWGTRVSYEQYF. The CDR3 region has the DNA TGTGCCACCAGCAGACCTTGGGGGACACGGGTCTCCTACGAGCAGTACTTC.

This clonotype came up many times. The J gene is TRBJ2-3, the V gene TRBV11-2; D ambiguous. CDR3 length equals 14 residues. With 5 bases removed from V and 5 bases from J, the gap between germline ends came to 14 bases. Germline loops: CDR1 SGHAT, CDR2 FQNNGV. The DNA of the CDR3 is TGTGCCAGCAGCCGAGAACCATATAAAGATACGCAGTATTTT. Protein: CASSREPYKDTQYF.

This clonotype was seen at least ten times. This chain uses TRBV3-1 with TRBJ2-2, with D perhaps matching TRBD2 (6 bases). The V and J ends lost 1 base and 1 base respectively, with 10 bases between them. In germline, CDR1 is LGHDT, CDR2 YNNKEL (reference sequence). This CDR3 region has 16 residues. The CDR3 region has the DNA TGTGCCAGCAGCCAAGTCCGGGGGAAGAACACCGGGGAGCTGTTTTTT. Its translation is CASSQVRGKNTGELFF.

This clonotype has at least ten counts. The chain recombines TRBV3-1 with TRBJ2-5, with D uncertain. The length of the CDR3 is 15 residues. V shed 1 base and J shed 3 bases, with 12 bases lying between them. From germline, CDR1 is LGHDT and CDR2 YNNKEL (reference sequence). The DNA of the CDR3 is TGTGCCAGCAGCCAAGTGTTCCCCCCGGAAGAGACCCAGTACTTC. It translates to CASSQVFPPEETQYF.

This clonotype was seen repeatedly, ten times or more. This chain links TRBV9 with TRBJ2-3, with 9 bases identical to TRBD2. This CDR3 has 16 residues. Germline trimming cut 0 bases from V and 1 base from J; bases unmatched to any gene: 3. CDR1 and CDR2 (germline): SGDLS, YYNGEE. The CDR3 protein is CASSVGAGGRTDTQYF. The CDR3 nucleotides read TGTGCCAGCAGCGTAGGTGCGGGAGGGCGCACAGATACGCAGTATTTT.

This clonotype has at least ten counts. The chain carries TRBV3-1 and TRBJ1-3, with D hard to call. Germline V gene data show CDR1 as LGHDT and CDR2 as YNNKEL (reference sequence). Trimming removed 0 bases at V and 0 bases at J, with 12 bases between. The CDR3 has 17 residues. CDR3 sequence: CASSQDLRRNSGNTIYF. The CDR3 DNA is TGTGCCAGCAGCCAAGATCTTAGGAGGAACTCTGGAAACACCATATATTTT.

Many counts were recorded for this clonotype. The V gene is TRBV20-1, the J gene TRBJ1-2; the D gene is possibly TRBD1 (6 bases). The V gene lost 3 bases and the J gene lost 5 bases, with 19 bases spanning the gap. Germline V gene data show CDR1 as DFQATT and CDR2 as SNEGSKA (reference sequence). The CDR3 spans 15 residues. The CDR3 reads CSASPPGGALYGYTF. The CDR3 nucleotides are TGCAGTGCTAGCCCTCCGGGGGGCGCCCTTTATGGCTACACCTTC.

In regard to this clonotype: A much larger clone differs from this one at a single base, so this may be a read error. The chain joins TRBV12-3 or TRBV12-4 to TRBJ2-2; D uncertain. The CDR3 spans 16 residues. V lost 4 bases, J lost 1 base, and 13 bases lay in between. The CDR3 DNA is TGTGCCAGCAGTTCCGACCGGTTGGTGAACACCGGGGAGCTGTTTTTT. As protein: CASSSDRLVNTGELFF.

This clonotype appeared many times. This chain joins TRBV25-1 and TRBJ2-7; 10 positions agree with TRBD2. The CDR3 is 15 residues long. CDR1 is MGHDK and CDR2 is SYGVNS in the germline V gene. Trimming at V came to 4 bases and at J to 4 bases, leaving 7 bases not matched to a gene. The CDR3 region has the DNA TGTGCCAGCAGTGCCCTAGCGGGAGATCTTTACGAGCAGTACTTC. Protein sequence: CASSALAGDLYEQYF.